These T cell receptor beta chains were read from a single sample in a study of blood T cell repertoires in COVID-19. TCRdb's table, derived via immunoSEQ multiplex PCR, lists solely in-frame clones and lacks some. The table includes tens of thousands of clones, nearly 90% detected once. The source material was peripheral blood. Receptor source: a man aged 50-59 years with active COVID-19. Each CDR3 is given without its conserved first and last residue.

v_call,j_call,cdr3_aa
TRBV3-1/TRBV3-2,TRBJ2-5,ASSFRDKTQY
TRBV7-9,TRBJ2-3,ASSLSGSPSTDTQY
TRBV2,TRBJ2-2,ASTALGPGELF
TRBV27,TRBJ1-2,ASSKNQGYGYGYT
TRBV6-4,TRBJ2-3,ASSVGTGAVDTQY
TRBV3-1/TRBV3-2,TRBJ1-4,ASSQGPDEKLF
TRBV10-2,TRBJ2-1,ASSKDNRVGYNEQF
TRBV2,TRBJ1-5,ASSGLGGHSNQPQH
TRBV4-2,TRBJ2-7,ASSQEKEISYEQY
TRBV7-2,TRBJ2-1,ASSPNVGSSYNEQF
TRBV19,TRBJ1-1,ASSTRIDTEAF
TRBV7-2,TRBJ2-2,ASSPQTRGTTGELF
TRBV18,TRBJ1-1,ASSPDYGSEAF
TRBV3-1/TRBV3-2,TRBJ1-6,ASSREMNSPLH
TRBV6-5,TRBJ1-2,ASSLTQGSGYT
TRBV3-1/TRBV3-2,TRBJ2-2,ASRKRGGMTGELF
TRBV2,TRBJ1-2,ASRGTANYGYT
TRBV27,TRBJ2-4,ASSPLGTGQNIQY
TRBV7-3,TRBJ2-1,ASSTGPSYNEQF
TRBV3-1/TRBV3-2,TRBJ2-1,ASSLDTGEQF
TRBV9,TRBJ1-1,ASSVAPTGNTEAF
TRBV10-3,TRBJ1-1,AISDGRQGTEAF
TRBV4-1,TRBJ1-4,ASSFPPPGQGTNEKLF
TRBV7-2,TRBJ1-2,ASSVSYGYT
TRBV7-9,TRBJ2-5,ASSPEHQETQY
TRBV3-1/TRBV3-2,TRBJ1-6,ASARGQGSSPLH
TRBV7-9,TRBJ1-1,ASSFAGQGAKTEAF
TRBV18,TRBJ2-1,ASSPRGQGDNEQF
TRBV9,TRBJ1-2,ASSVEQGYGYT